This TCR beta chain comes out of a study of blood T cell repertoires in COVID-19. Study summary: Both acute and convalescent COVID-19 samples were obtained from the United States, Italy and Spain. PBMCs, B-cell-depleted T cells, or T cells were the source of the cDNA or gDNA that made up the material.

In the authors' workflow: Cell counts per sample came from amplifying reference gene primers. The table came from immunoSEQ multiplex PCR; TCRdb's copy has only in-frame clones and leaves some out. The V and J calls and the clone size are those of that table, but D and trimming were determined from the DNA. The data contain around 150,000 clones, about 84% of them seen just once; the ten biggest clones take up about 6.4%. This TCR derives from a human donor in a cohort sampled during active COVID-19. Sequenced sample: peripheral blood.

CDR3 nucleotides: TGTGCCAGCAGCGTAGCCCCCTCCGATCAGCCCCAGCATTTT. Its protein product is CASSVAPSDQPQHF. The chain carries TRBV9 and TRBJ1-5; D unclear. V was pared by 0 bases and J by 5 bases, with 9 bases between. Germline V gene lookup returns CDR1 SGDLS and CDR2 YYNGEE. The CDR3 covers 14 residues.